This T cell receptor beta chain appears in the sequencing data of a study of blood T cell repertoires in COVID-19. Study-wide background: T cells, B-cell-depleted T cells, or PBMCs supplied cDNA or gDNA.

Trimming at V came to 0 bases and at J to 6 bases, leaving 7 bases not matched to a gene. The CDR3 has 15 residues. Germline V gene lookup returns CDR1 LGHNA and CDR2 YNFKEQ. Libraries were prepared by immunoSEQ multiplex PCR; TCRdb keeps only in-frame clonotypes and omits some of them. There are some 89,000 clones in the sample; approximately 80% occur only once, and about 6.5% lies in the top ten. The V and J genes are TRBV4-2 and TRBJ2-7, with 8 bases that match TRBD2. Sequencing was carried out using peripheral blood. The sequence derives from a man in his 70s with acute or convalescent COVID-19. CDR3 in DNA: TGTGCCAGCAGCCAAGAGAGCGGGAGAGCAGGCGAGCAGTACTTC. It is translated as CASSQESGRAGEQYF.